Here is one T cell receptor (beta chain) with its context. Its antigen is not yet known. Within one base of it there is no much larger clone, and no base qualities were kept. The data originate from a study of T-cell reconstitution after alpha-beta-depleted transplantation in children (dated by TCRdb to between 2015 and 2016). Looking at the study overall: Using TCR repertoire profiling, the study quantitatively followed how T-cell immune reconstitution unfolded in children after TCRalphabeta/CD19-depleted allogeneic hematopoietic cell transplantation. Broader findings and caveats from the paper: Over subsequent months, a decline in hyperexpanded clone frequencies was noted, and after one year, T-cell counts and TCRbeta diversity were mostly ascribed to newly produced T cells. In some patients, the high TCRbeta diversity seen at day 60 was put down to recipient T cells and intrathymic progenitors that had survived conditioning. About two months after transplant, the apparently early recovery of alphabetaT-cell counts reportedly depended on just several hundred clones that had expanded rapidly and came from non-depleted graft cells.

Looking up the germline V gene yields CDR1 SGDLS and CDR2 YYNGEE. The CDR3 holds 15 amino acids from the cysteine to the phenylalanine. The entry retains the CDR3 DNA only, 45 bases that are in frame from base 1. Trimming accounts for 3 bases at V and 8 bases at J, while the number of junction bases matched to no gene is 6. The library came from PCR. The sequencing machine was an Illumina HiSeq 2500. To normalize quantification of the TCRbeta repertoire, the TCR libraries were built with molecular barcoding that relied on unique molecular identifiers. TCRdb reprocessing: public reads trimmed at Q25 with fastp, clones called with MiXCR, in-frame beta chains kept. Every entry covers one CDR3 protein and lists the most common genes and DNA from its rows. This sample lists approximately 110,000 distinct CDR3 sequences; about a tenth were detected once. The ten largest account for around 34% of the sample.

The treatment or condition label on this specimen signifies: allogeneic hematopoietic cell transplantation with graft depleted of TCRalphabeta T cells and CD19 B cells. TCRalphabeta/CD19-depleted allogeneic hematopoietic cell grafts were given to the transplant recipients, all of whom were children. The source was PBMCs, collected before TCRalphabeta/CD19-depleted stem cell transplant. The sequence links TRBV9 to TRBJ2-1; 12 bases in between match TRBD2. The receptor was derived from a boy aged 2 to 10 with acute lymphoblastic leukemia, due to receive a stem cell transplant. DNA sequence: TGTGCCAGCAGCGGACTAGCGGGGGTAGGTGATGAGCAGTTCTTC. Its translation is CASSGLAGVGDEQFF.